The T cell receptor (beta chain) described here comes from a study of patients and donors after allogeneic stem cell transplantation. Germline CDR1 and CDR2: SEHNR and FQNEAQ (reference sequence). Between the trimmed V and J ends, which lost 11 bases and 3 bases, there was a span of 11 bases. The CDR3 runs to 12 residues. This clonotype was counted between two and nine times. A single record per CDR3 protein comes from TCRdb applying MiXCR to the RT-PCR reads. The sample has 100,000 to 120,000 distinct CDR3 sequences, 35% seen once. This receptor was taken from a human donor who was either an allogeneic HSCT recipient or a stem cell or donor lymphocyte infusion donor (not recorded which). It is not recorded whose cells these are; they may come from a transplant donor. Sample: blood, either unsorted or a sorted T cell fraction (not recorded which). V is TRBV7-9 and J is TRBJ1-5; maybe TRBD1 (6 bases). The CDR3 coding sequence is TGTGCCGTCGGGACACACAATCAGCCCCAGCATTTT. It specifies CAVGTHNQPQHF.